This T cell receptor (beta chain) was sequenced for a study of T cell responses to AZD1222 COVID-19 vaccine. Only in-frame clones appear in the TCRdb table, and some are missing; sequencing was by immunoSEQ multiplex PCR. The sample records about 110,000 clones, 75% to 90% being singletons. This CDR3 has 12 residues. V was clipped by 0 bases and J by 12 bases; unmatched bases: 4. The germline CDR1 and CDR2 sequences are GTSNPN and SVGIG (reference sequence). Material: peripheral blood, obtained on day 0 of AZD1222 vaccination. This TCR was sampled from an adult in good health. The chain employs TRBV30 and TRBJ1-4; 7 bases map to TRBD1. CDR3 sequence reads: CAWSVRQGELFF. The CDR3 coding sequence is TGTGCCTGGAGTGTACGACAGGGCGAACTGTTTTTT.